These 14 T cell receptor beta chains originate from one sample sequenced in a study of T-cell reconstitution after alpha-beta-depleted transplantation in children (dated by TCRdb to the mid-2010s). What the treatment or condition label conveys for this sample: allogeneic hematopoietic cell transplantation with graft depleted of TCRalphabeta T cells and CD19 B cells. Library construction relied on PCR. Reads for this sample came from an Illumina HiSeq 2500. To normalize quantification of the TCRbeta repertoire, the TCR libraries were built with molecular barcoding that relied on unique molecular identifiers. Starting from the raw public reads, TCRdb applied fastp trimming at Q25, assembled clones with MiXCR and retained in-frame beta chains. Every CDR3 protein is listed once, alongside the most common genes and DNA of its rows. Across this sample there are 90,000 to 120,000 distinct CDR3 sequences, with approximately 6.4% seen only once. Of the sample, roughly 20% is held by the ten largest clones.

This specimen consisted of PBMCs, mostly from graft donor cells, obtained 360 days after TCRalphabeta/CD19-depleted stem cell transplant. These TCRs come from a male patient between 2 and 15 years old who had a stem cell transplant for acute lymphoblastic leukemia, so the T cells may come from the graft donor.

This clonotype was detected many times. CDR3 nucleotide sequence: TGTGCCAGCAGCTTAGAGAATGAGCAGTTCTTC. Translated: CASSLENEQFF. The chain recombines TRBV5-6 with TRBJ2-1; D not resolved. Germline CDR1 reads SGHDT; CDR2 reads YYEEEE. Deletions cut 2 bases from V and 7 bases from J, with 4 bases between. The CDR3 spans 11 residues.

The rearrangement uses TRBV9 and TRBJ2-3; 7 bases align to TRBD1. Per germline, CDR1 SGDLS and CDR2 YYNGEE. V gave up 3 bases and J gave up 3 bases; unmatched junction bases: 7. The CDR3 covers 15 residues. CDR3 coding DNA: TGTGCCAGCAGCGCTTGGGACAGACAGACAGATACGCAGTATTTT. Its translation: CASSAWDRQTDTQYF.

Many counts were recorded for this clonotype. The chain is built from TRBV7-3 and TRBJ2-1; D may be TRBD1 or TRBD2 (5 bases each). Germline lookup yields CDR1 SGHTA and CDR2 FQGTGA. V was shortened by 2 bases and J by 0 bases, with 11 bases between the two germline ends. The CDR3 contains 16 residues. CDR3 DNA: TGTGCCAGCAGCTTAGCCGGGACCCACTCCTACAATGAGCAGTTCTTC. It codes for CASSLAGTHSYNEQFF.

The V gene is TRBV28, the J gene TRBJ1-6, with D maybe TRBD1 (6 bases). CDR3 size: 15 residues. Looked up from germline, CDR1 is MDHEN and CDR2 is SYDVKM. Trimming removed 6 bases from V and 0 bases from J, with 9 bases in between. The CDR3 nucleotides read TGTGCCAGCAGACAGGGAAGCTCCTATAATTCACCCCTCCACTTT. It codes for CASRQGSSYNSPLHF. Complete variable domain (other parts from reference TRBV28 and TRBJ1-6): DVKVTQSSRYLVKRTGEKVFLECVQDMDHENMFWYRQDPGLGLRLIYFSYDVKMKEKGDIPEGYSVSREKKERFSLILESASTNQTSMYLCASRQGSSYNSPLHFGNGTRLTVT.

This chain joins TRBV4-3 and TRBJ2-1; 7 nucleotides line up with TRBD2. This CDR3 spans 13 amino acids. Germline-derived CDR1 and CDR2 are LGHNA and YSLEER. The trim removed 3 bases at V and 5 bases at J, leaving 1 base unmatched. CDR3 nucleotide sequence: TGCGCCAGCAGCCATCGGGGGGACAATGAGCAGTTCTTC. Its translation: CASSHRGDNEQFF.

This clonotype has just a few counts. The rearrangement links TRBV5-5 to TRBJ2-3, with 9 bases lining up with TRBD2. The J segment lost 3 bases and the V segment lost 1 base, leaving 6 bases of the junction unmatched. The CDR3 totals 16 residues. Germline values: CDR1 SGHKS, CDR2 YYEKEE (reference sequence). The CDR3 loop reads CASSLRGGGGTDTQYF. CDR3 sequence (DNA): TGTGCCAGCAGCTTGAGGGGCGGGGGGGGAACAGATACGCAGTATTTT.

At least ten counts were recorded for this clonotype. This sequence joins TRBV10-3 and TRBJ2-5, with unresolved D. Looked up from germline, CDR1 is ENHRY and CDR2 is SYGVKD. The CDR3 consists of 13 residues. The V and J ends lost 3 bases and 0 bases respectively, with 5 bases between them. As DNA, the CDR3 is TGTGCCATCAGTGATCCTTACCAAGAGACCCAGTACTTC. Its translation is CAISDPYQETQYF.

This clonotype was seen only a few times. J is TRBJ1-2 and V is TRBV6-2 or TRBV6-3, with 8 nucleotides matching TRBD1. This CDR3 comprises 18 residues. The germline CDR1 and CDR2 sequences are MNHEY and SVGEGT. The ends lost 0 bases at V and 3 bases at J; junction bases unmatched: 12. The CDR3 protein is CASSYSIRGREYDYGYTF. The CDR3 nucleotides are TGTGCCAGCAGTTACTCGATCAGGGGGCGCGAGTACGACTATGGCTACACCTTC.

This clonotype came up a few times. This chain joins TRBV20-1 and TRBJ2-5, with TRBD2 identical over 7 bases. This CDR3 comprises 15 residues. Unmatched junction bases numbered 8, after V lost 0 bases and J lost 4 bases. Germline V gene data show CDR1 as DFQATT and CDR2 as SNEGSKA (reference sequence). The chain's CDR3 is CSAREIAGLGETQYF. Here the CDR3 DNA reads TGCAGTGCTAGAGAAATAGCGGGTCTAGGAGAGACCCAGTACTTC.

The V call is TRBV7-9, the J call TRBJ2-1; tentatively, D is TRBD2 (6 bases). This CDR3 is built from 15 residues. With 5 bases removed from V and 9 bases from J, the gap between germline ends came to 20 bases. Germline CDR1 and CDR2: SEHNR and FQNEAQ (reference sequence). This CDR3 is CASSRTEGSSVEQFF. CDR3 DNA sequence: TGTGCCAGCAGCCGAACGGAGGGGTCTTCGGTTGAGCAGTTCTTC.

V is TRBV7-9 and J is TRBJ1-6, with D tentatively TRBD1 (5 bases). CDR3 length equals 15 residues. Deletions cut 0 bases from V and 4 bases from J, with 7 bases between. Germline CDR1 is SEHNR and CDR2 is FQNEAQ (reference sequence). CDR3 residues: CASSLAGQYNSPLHF. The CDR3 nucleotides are TGTGCCAGCAGCTTAGCGGGGCAGTATAATTCACCCCTCCACTTT.

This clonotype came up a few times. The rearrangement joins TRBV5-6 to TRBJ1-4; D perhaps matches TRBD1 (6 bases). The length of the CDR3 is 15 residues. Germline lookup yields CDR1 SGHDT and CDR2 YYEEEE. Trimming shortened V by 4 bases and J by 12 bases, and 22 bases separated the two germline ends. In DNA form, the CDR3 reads TGTGCCAGCAGCCCGCCGGGAGGGGGAGTCGGAGAACTGTTTTTT. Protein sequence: CASSPPGGGVGELFF.

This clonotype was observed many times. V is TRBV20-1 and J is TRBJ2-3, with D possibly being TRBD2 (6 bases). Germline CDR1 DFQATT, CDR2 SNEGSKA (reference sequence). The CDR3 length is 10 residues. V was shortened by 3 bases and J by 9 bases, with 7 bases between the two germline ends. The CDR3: CSASGLTQYF. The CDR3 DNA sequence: TGCAGTGCTAGTGGACTAACGCAGTATTTT.

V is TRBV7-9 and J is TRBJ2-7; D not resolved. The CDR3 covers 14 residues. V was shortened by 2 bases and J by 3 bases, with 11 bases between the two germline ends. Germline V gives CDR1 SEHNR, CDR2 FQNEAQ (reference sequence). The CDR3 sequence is CASSLIGLVYEQYF. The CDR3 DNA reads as TGTGCCAGCAGCTTAATCGGGCTGGTCTACGAGCAGTACTTC.